What follows are 9 T cell receptor beta chains derived from one specimen sequenced in a study of Graves' ophthalmopathy and Graves' hyperthyroidism. Investigators amplified TCR beta CDR3 regions from RNA transcripts. First-round RT-PCR with HTBI primers preceded a second-round multiplex PCR. One entry per CDR3 protein results from TCRdb running MiXCR on the multiplex PCR reads. The sample gives 340,000 or so distinct CDR3 sequences, about a sixth of which show up once; 10% to 15% is in the top ten. The sample consisted of peripheral blood. The receptors stem from an adult man with Graves' ophthalmopathy.

This clonotype has a count of ten or more. The chain uses TRBV20-1 and TRBJ2-7; 7 nucleotides line up with TRBD2. The V gene end was trimmed by 3 bases and the J gene end by 3 bases; junction bases not matched to a gene: 8. This CDR3 is built from 14 residues. Per germline, CDR1 DFQATT and CDR2 SNEGSKA (reference sequence). The CDR3 DNA is TGCAGTGCTAGGGGGGAGGGCTACAGCTACGAGCAGTACTTC. Translation gives CSARGEGYSYEQYF.

Ten or more counts support this clonotype. The V and J genes are TRBV6-5 and TRBJ1-1; perhaps TRBD1 as D (5 bases). Germline lookup yields CDR1 MNHEY and CDR2 SVGAGI. Trimming took 7 bases from V and 1 from J, leaving 13 bases between them. The CDR3 has 14 amino acids. The CDR3 DNA reads TGTGCCAGCACGCGATTGGGGCAGAACACTGAAGCTTTCTTT. This translates into CASTRLGQNTEAFF.

This clonotype was detected ten times or more. The chain uses TRBV5-5 and TRBJ2-5; possibly TRBD2 for D (6 bases). The V gene's germline CDR1 is SGHKS and CDR2 YYEKEE (reference sequence). Trimming took off 4 bases at V and 5 bases at J, with 18 bases between the two ends. This CDR3 spans 15 amino acids. CDR3 protein: CASSGGTAAQETQYF. The DNA for the CDR3 is TGTGCCAGCAGCGGGGGGACTGCCGCCCAGGAGACCCAGTACTTC.

This clonotype came up many times. This sequence joins TRBV7-2 and TRBJ2-7; 13 positions match TRBD2. Unmatched junction bases numbered 4, after V lost 0 bases and J lost 2 bases. The CDR3 has 17 residues. Looked up from germline, CDR1 is SGHTA and CDR2 is FQGNSA. The CDR3 loop is CASSLAGTSGATYEQYF. The CDR3 coding sequence is TGTGCCAGCAGCTTAGCGGGGACTAGCGGGGCTACCTACGAGCAGTACTTC.

This clonotype showed up many times. The chain has TRBV20-1 and TRBJ1-5; no definite D call. Between the trimmed V and J ends, which lost 3 bases and 3 bases, there was a span of 6 bases. Germline CDR1 and CDR2: DFQATT and SNEGSKA (reference sequence). The CDR3 is 12 amino acids. This chain's CDR3 is CSASTANQPQHF. CDR3 coding DNA: TGCAGTGCTAGCACTGCCAATCAGCCCCAGCATTTT.

This clonotype came up many times. This rearrangement joins TRBV12-3 or TRBV12-4 to TRBJ2-2; 7 bases match TRBD2. V shed 2 bases, J shed 6 bases, and the junction held 9 bases outside the gene matches. The CDR3 spans 16 residues. The CDR3 region has the DNA TGTGCCAGCAGTTTAAGTGGAGGGACTACTTCCGGGGAGCTGTTTTTT. The encoded protein is CASSLSGGTTSGELFF.

This clonotype was seen many times. The chain is built from TRBV29-1 and TRBJ1-1, with 9 bases that match TRBD1. J was trimmed by 0 bases and V by 4 bases; bases with no gene match: 0. There are 13 residues in the CDR3. From germline, CDR1 is SQVTM and CDR2 ANQGSEA. This chain's CDR3 is CSVGQGVNTEAFF. In DNA form, the CDR3 reads TGCAGCGTTGGACAGGGGGTGAACACTGAAGCTTTCTTT.

Ten or more counts support this clonotype. The J gene is TRBJ1-5, the V gene TRBV19; possibly TRBD1 for D (6 bases). Trimming left V 6 bases short and J 7 bases short, with 13 bases between. Germline V gives CDR1 LNHDA, CDR2 SQIVND (reference sequence). This CDR3 has 13 residues. The CDR3 loop reads CASSLQGEQPQHF. CDR3 sequence (DNA): TGTGCCAGTAGCCTACAGGGAGAGCAGCCCCAGCATTTT. The full variable domain, with the rest looked up from reference TRBV19 and TRBJ1-5, is DGGITQSPKYLFRKEGQNVTLSCEQNLNHDAMYWYRQDPGQGLRLIYYSQIVNDFQKGDIAEGYSVSREKKESFPLTVTSAQKNPTAFYLCASSLQGEQPQHFGDGTRLSIL.

This clonotype was seen only a few times. This chain connects TRBV12-3 or TRBV12-4 to TRBJ2-7; D is tentatively TRBD1 or TRBD2 (5 bases each). CDR3 length equals 14 residues. V was shortened by 2 bases and J by 6 bases, with 14 bases between the two germline ends. CDR3 nucleotides: TGTGCCAGCAGTTTAAAAGGCAGGGACGTCGAGCAGTACTTC. Its protein is CASSLKGRDVEQYF.